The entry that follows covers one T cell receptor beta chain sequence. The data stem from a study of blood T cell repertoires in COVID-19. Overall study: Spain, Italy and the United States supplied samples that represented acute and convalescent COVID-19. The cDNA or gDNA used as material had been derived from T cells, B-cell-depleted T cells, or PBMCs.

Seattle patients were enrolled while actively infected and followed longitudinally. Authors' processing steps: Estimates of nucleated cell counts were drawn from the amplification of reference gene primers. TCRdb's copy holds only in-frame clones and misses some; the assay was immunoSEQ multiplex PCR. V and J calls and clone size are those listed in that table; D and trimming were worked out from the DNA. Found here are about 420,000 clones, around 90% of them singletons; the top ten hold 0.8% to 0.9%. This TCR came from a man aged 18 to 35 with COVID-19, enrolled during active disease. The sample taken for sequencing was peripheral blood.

The CDR3 sequence: CASRPGQLNEKLFF. DNA for the CDR3: TGTGCCAGCAGACCGGGACAGCTTAATGAAAAACTGTTTTTT. The chain couples TRBV6-6 to TRBJ1-4; TRBD1 matches at 7 bases. Germline assignment: CDR1 MNHNY and CDR2 SVGAGI (reference sequence). Trimming at V came to 6 bases and at J to 4 bases, leaving 5 bases not matched to a gene. The CDR3 has 14 residues.